The rows below give T cell receptor beta chains drawn from one sample of a study of T cells in tumors and immune-related adverse events. The protocol was immunoSEQ multiplex PCR, while the TCRdb copy is restricted to in-frame clones and leaves out a portion. The sample consists of tens of thousands of clones, 90% to 95% of them appearing once. This material consisted of lymph node tissue, taken from a patient treated with anti-PD-1 therapy. These receptors all come from a female donor with metastatic renal cell carcinoma. Each CDR3 is given with its conserved first and last residue. The D gene is left open where the match is weak. Rows give clone size only sometimes, using once, few, many, or a class for an expanded clone.

CDR3 protein | CDR3 DNA | D gene | clone size | J gene | V gene
CASSLDFGLAGVGEQFF | TGTGCCAGCAGCTTAGATTTTGGACTAGCGGGAGTAGGGGAGCAGTTCTTC | TRBD2 | NA | TRBJ2-1 | TRBV7-2
CASSRSPSDRSYEQYF | TGTGCCAGCAGCCGATCCCCTAGCGACCGCTCCTACGAGCAGTACTTC | NA | NA | TRBJ2-7 | TRBV7-2
CASSLGVASNQPQHF | TGCGCCAGCAGCTTGGGGGTGGCGAGCAATCAGCCCCAGCATTTT | NA | few | TRBJ1-5 | TRBV5-1
CASSSGLRTQYF | TGTGCCAGCAGTTCCGGGCTCCGGACCCAGTACTTC | NA | NA | TRBJ2-5 | TRBV27
CASSLTSGMETQYF | TGCGCCAGCAGCTTGACTAGCGGGATGGAGACCCAGTACTTC | TRBD2 | few | TRBJ2-5 | TRBV4-1
CATAESYNEQFF | TGTGCCACCGCTGAGAGCTACAATGAGCAGTTCTTC | NA | NA | TRBJ2-1 | TRBV11-3
CASSKDGPSGSSYEQYF | TGTGCCAGCAGCAAAGATGGCCCCAGCGGGAGTTCCTACGAGCAGTACTTC | NA | NA | TRBJ2-7 | TRBV21-1
CASSPSYEQYF | TGTGCCAGCAGCCCCAGTTACGAGCAGTACTTC | NA | NA | TRBJ2-7 | TRBV11-2
CASSQELWRGSTDTQYF | TGCGCCAGCAGCCAAGAATTGTGGCGGGGGAGCACAGATACGCAGTATTTT | TRBD2 | NA | TRBJ2-3 | TRBV4-3
CASRNRDRAQETQYF | TGCGCCAGCAGGAATAGGGACAGGGCCCAAGAGACCCAGTACTTC | TRBD1 | NA | TRBJ2-5 | TRBV10-1
CAISESGWLFGETQYF | TGTGCCATCAGTGAGTCGGGGTGGTTGTTTGGGGAGACCCAGTACTTC | NA | NA | TRBJ2-5 | TRBV10-3
CASSFRDWTYNEQFF | TGTGCCAGCAGCTTCCGGGACTGGACCTACAATGAGCAGTTCTTC | NA | NA | TRBJ2-1 | TRBV14
CASSRQTGTYGYTF | TGTGCCAGCAGCCGACAAACAGGGACCTATGGCTACACCTTC | NA | NA | TRBJ1-2 | TRBV14
CASSQAREIWSNNEQFF | TGCGCCAGCAGCCAAGCAAGGGAGATTTGGAGTAACAATGAGCAGTTCTTC | NA | NA | TRBJ2-1 | TRBV4-1
CASSPTFDSGTGMFYEQYF | TGTGCCAGCTCACCAACGTTCGACTCCGGGACAGGGATGTTCTACGAGCAGTACTTC | TRBD1 | NA | TRBJ2-7 | TRBV18
CARSLEGGYTF | TGTGCCAGAAGCTTGGAAGGTGGCTACACCTTC | NA | NA | TRBJ1-2 | TRBV5-3
CAISQLAKKETQYF | TGTGCCATCAGTCAACTAGCGAAGAAAGAGACCCAGTACTTC | TRBD2 | NA | TRBJ2-5 | TRBV10-3
CASSPVATSGTYNEQFF | TGTGCCAGCAGTCCCGTGGCCACTAGCGGGACCTACAATGAGCAGTTCTTC | TRBD2 | NA | TRBJ2-1 | TRBV27
CASSGQAETSNTIYF | TGTGCCAGCAGCGGGCAGGCGGAAACTTCAAACACCATATATTTT | NA | NA | TRBJ1-3 | TRBV7-9
CSVELTSGGGDTQYF | TGCAGCGTTGAGCTTACTAGCGGGGGAGGAGATACGCAGTATTTT | TRBD2 | few | TRBJ2-3 | TRBV29-1
CASSFVQGTNEKLFF | TGTGCCAGCAGTTTCGTACAGGGAACTAATGAAAAACTGTTTTTT | NA | NA | TRBJ1-4 | TRBV28
CASSVGAANEKLFF | TGTGCCAGCAGCGTAGGGGCGGCTAATGAAAAACTGTTTTTT | NA | NA | TRBJ1-4 | TRBV9
CASSVHRDRDNEQFF | TGTGCCAGTAGTGTACACAGGGATCGAGACAATGAGCAGTTCTTC | NA | NA | TRBJ2-1 | TRBV19
CASSLEATNEKLFF | TGTGCCAGCAGCTTAGAGGCAACTAATGAAAAACTGTTTTTT | NA | NA | TRBJ1-4 | TRBV11-3
CAISGLDNEQFF | TGTGCCATCAGTGGGTTGGACAATGAGCAGTTCTTC | NA | few | TRBJ2-1 | TRBV10-3
CASSLLLGLSSGANVLTF | TGTGCCAGCAGCTTACTCCTGGGACTGTCGTCTGGGGCCAACGTCCTGACTTTC | NA | NA | TRBJ2-6 | TRBV11-1
CSALRGDEQFF | TGCAGTGCTTTGAGGGGGGATGAGCAGTTCTTC | NA | NA | TRBJ2-1 | TRBV20-1
CASSLALFSYEQYF | TGTGCCAGCAGCTTAGCGCTGTTCTCCTACGAGCAGTACTTC | NA | NA | TRBJ2-7 | TRBV7-2
CASRALGPGANYGYTF | TGTGCCAGTAGGGCGTTAGGTCCGGGGGCGAACTATGGCTACACCTTC | NA | NA | TRBJ1-2 | TRBV19
CASSRNSGGRGETQYF | TGTGCCAGCAGCCGTAATAGCGGGGGGCGAGGGGAGACCCAGTACTTC | TRBD2 | NA | TRBJ2-5 | TRBV7-2
CASRSRQGNTEAFF | TGTGCCAGCAGGTCTAGACAGGGGAACACTGAAGCTTTCTTT | TRBD1 | NA | TRBJ1-1 | TRBV28
CASSFGQGQRPQHF | TGTGCCAGCAGCTTCGGACAGGGACAGCGGCCCCAGCATTTT | TRBD1 | NA | TRBJ1-5 | TRBV7-2
CASSRTSSNEQFF | TGTGCCAGCAGTCGGACTAGCAGCAATGAGCAGTTCTTC | TRBD2 | NA | TRBJ2-1 | TRBV6-1
CASSQGELGLASSYEQYF | TGCGCCAGCAGCCAAGGGGAGTTGGGACTAGCGTCCTCCTACGAGCAGTACTTC | TRBD2 | once | TRBJ2-7 | TRBV4-1
CASSSSSTGNYGYTF | TGTGCCAGCTCTTCCTCTTCTACAGGGAACTATGGCTACACCTTC | NA | NA | TRBJ1-2 | TRBV2
CASSYVSSRTDTQYF | TGTGCCAGCAGTTACGTTTCCTCACGGACAGATACGCAGTATTTT | NA | NA | TRBJ2-3 | TRBV6-5
CASSYRPPHNSEAFF | TGTGCCAGCAGTTACAGGCCACCCCACAACTCTGAAGCTTTCTTT | NA | NA | TRBJ1-1 | TRBV6-6
CASSLSSGGEETQYF | TGCGCCAGCAGCTTGTCTAGCGGGGGGGAAGAGACCCAGTACTTC | TRBD2 | NA | TRBJ2-5 | TRBV5-1
CASSLWTGPGANVLTF | TGTGCCAGCAGTTTATGGACAGGCCCTGGGGCCAACGTCCTGACTTTC | TRBD1 | NA | TRBJ2-6 | TRBV6-5
CASSYGTGRSQPQHF | TGTGCCAGCAGTTACGGGACAGGTCGGAGTCAGCCCCAGCATTTT | TRBD1 | NA | TRBJ1-5 | TRBV27
CASSLKLAGPTNTGELFF | TGTGCCAGCAGCTTAAAGCTAGCGGGACCTACGAACACCGGGGAGCTGTTTTTT | TRBD2 | NA | TRBJ2-2 | TRBV7-9
CASSPRDQRDTQYF | TGCGCCAGCAGTCCCCGGGACCAGCGAGATACGCAGTATTTT | NA | NA | TRBJ2-3 | TRBV5-1
CASSQGLAAINEQFF | TGTGCCAGCAGCCAGGGGCTAGCGGCTATCAATGAGCAGTTCTTC | NA | NA | TRBJ2-1 | TRBV13
CASSRRLAGGPSVKNIQYF | TGTGCCAGCAGCCGAAGACTAGCGGGGGGGCCGTCGGTCAAAAACATTCAGTACTTC | TRBD2 | NA | TRBJ2-4 | TRBV5-6
CASSPGLGQETQYF | TGTGCCAGCTCACCCGGCCTGGGACAAGAGACCCAGTACTTC | NA | NA | TRBJ2-5 | TRBV18
CATSRDIGVGEKLFF | TGTGCCACCAGCAGAGATATAGGGGTGGGCGAAAAACTGTTTTTT | NA | NA | TRBJ1-4 | TRBV15
CASSWVGETQYF | TGTGCCAGCAGTTGGGTGGGAGAGACCCAGTACTTC | NA | NA | TRBJ2-5 | TRBV28
CASSLVDSVTEAFF | TGCGCCAGCAGCTTGGTGGACAGTGTTACTGAAGCTTTCTTT | NA | NA | TRBJ1-1 | TRBV5-1
CASSLVHSTDTQYF | TGTGCCAGCAGCTTGGTGCACAGCACAGATACGCAGTATTTT | NA | NA | TRBJ2-3 | TRBV5-5
CASSQDTGQGLDTQYF | TGCGCCAGCAGCCAAGATACGGGACAGGGACTGGATACGCAGTATTTT | TRBD1 | NA | TRBJ2-3 | TRBV4-3
CASSPAGLAGGRVTQYF | TGTGCCAGCAGTCCGGCCGGGCTAGCGGGAGGGAGAGTGACCCAGTACTTC | TRBD2 | NA | TRBJ2-5 | TRBV11-1
CTSSQGTLSLYTF | TGCACCAGCAGCCAAGGGACTCTGTCTCTCTACACCTTC | NA | NA | TRBJ1-2 | TRBV1
CASSLVAVSTDTQYF | TGTGCCAGCAGCTTGGTTGCAGTTAGCACAGATACGCAGTATTTT | NA | NA | TRBJ2-3 | TRBV5-4
CASSLGTALSYNEQFF | TGTGCCAGCAGCTTAGGGACAGCCCTCTCCTACAATGAGCAGTTCTTC | NA | NA | TRBJ2-1 | TRBV11-3
CASSFGDRSENEQYF | TGTGCCAGCAGTTTTGGGGACAGGTCGGAAAACGAGCAGTACTTC | TRBD1 | NA | TRBJ2-7 | TRBV28
CASSYPGGAFF | TGTGCCAGCAGTTACCCTGGCGGAGCTTTCTTT | NA | NA | TRBJ1-1 | TRBV6-5
CASSSYGTGDSEAFF | TGTGCCAGCAGCTCCTACGGGACAGGGGACTCTGAAGCTTTCTTT | TRBD1 | NA | TRBJ1-1 | TRBV7-2